The 27 T cell receptor beta chains given below trace back to one sample, sequenced in a study of blood T cell repertoires in COVID-19. Measured with immunoSEQ multiplex PCR; TCRdb has only the in-frame clones, and not every one. This table holds about 340,000 clones, roughly 90% found once. Sequencing was carried out using peripheral blood. The source is a woman between 55 and 75 years old with COVID-19, enrolled during active disease.

This sequence joins TRBV9 and TRBJ1-3, with TRBD1 matching over 10 bases. There are 18 residues in the CDR3. Germline CDR1 reads SGDLS; CDR2 reads YYNGEE. J was trimmed by 1 base and V by 2 bases; bases with no gene match: 9. The CDR3 is CASSVTGTGEGSGNTIYF. The CDR3, as DNA: TGTGCCAGCAGCGTTACCGGGACAGGGGAAGGATCTGGAAACACCATATATTTT.

This chain links TRBV19 with TRBJ2-1; D possibly corresponds to TRBD2 (5 bases). Between the trimmed V and J ends, which lost 2 bases and 10 bases, there was a span of 12 bases. Germline V CDR1 and CDR2: LNHDA, SQIVND (reference sequence). CDR3 size: 13 residues. CDR3 sequence (DNA): TGTGCCAGTAGTATAAACCGGGGAAAGGAGCAGTTCTTC. It translates to CASSINRGKEQFF.

The chain couples TRBV6-1 to TRBJ2-3; D gene uncertain. V was pared by 1 base and J by 6 bases, with 8 bases between. Germline V CDR1 and CDR2: MNHNS, SASEGT. The CDR3 contains 13 residues. The CDR3 loop is CASSEDTTDTQYF. CDR3 DNA sequence: TGTGCCAGCAGTGAAGATACTACGGATACGCAGTATTTT.

The chain joins TRBV5-1 to TRBJ2-3; D possibly corresponds to TRBD1 (6 bases). The germline gives CDR1 SGHRS, CDR2 YFSETQ. Between the trimmed V and J ends, which lost 4 bases and 6 bases, there was a span of 21 bases. The CDR3 runs to 16 residues. CDR3 in DNA: TGCGCCAGCAGCAGCCGGGGTGGGGGCCCCAGGGATACGCAGTATTTT. Translated, it gives CASSSRGGGPRDTQYF.

The V gene is TRBV5-1, the J gene TRBJ2-7, with 7 bases matching TRBD1. CDR1 and CDR2 from the germline V gene are SGHRS and YFSETQ. V was pared by 2 bases and J by 11 bases, with 7 bases of the junction left unmatched. The CDR3 sequence is 12 residues long. The CDR3 loop is CASSFDRDRKYF. CDR3 DNA sequence: TGCGCCAGCAGCTTTGACCGGGACAGAAAGTACTTC.

The chain combines TRBV7-7 with TRBJ1-3, with 8 bases fitting TRBD1. The CDR3 extends over 15 amino acids. The junction had 4 bases not matched to a gene; V was cut back by 2 bases and J by 4 bases. CDR1 is SSHAT and CDR2 is FNYEAQ in the germline V gene (reference sequence). In DNA, the CDR3 is TGTGCCAGCAGCTTAAGACAGGGGCCCGGAAACACCATATATTTT. Amino acid sequence: CASSLRQGPGNTIYF.

The chain couples TRBV11-1 to TRBJ2-7; 10 positions match TRBD1. The CDR3 consists of 14 residues. Germline assignment: CDR1 SGHAT and CDR2 FQDESV (reference sequence). The junction had 4 bases not matched to a gene; V was cut back by 5 bases and J by 3 bases. The CDR3 DNA sequence: TGTGCCAGCAGCGACAGGGGGCGCCTCTACGAGCAGTACTTC. Protein sequence: CASSDRGRLYEQYF.

The rearrangement joins TRBV7-2 to TRBJ2-1; tentative D call: TRBD1 (6 bases). The V gene lost 2 bases and the J gene lost 4 bases, with 12 bases spanning the gap. There are 15 residues in the CDR3. Germline CDR1 and CDR2: SGHTA and FQGNSA. The CDR3 is CASSLWTENYNEQFF. The CDR3 DNA sequence: TGTGCCAGCAGCTTATGGACAGAGAATTACAATGAGCAGTTCTTC.

Concerning this clone: The junction departs from the called germline gene at one end, perhaps through a read error. The chain links TRBV7-2 to TRBJ2-7, with TRBD2 matching 10 bases. Germline-derived CDR1 and CDR2 are SGHTA and FQGNSA. The length of the CDR3 is 15 residues. DNA of the CDR3: TGTGCCAGCAGCGTAGCGGGGGGAACCTCCTACGAGCAGTACTTC. As protein: CASSVAGGTSYEQYF.

The chain employs TRBV19 and TRBJ1-3, with D perhaps matching TRBD1 (5 bases). Germline CDR1 is LNHDA and CDR2 is SQIVND (reference sequence). The CDR3 loop spans 17 amino acids. Trimming removed 4 bases from V and 0 bases from J, with 16 bases in between. CDR3 DNA sequence: TGTGCCAGTAGTACCGCGGGACTGATCCACTCTGGAAACACCATATATTTT. Residues: CASSTAGLIHSGNTIYF.

The chain is built from TRBV27 and TRBJ2-5; TRBD1 agrees at 8 bases. Germline CDR1 MNHEY, CDR2 SMNVEV (reference sequence). The V gene end was trimmed by 6 bases and the J gene end by 5 bases; junction bases not matched to a gene: 11. The CDR3 consists of 15 residues. The CDR3 here is CASSPWPGQAETQYF. CDR3 bases: TGTGCCAGCAGCCCCTGGCCGGGACAGGCGGAGACCCAGTACTTC.

The chain employs TRBV24-1 and TRBJ1-2; D is possibly TRBD1 (5 bases). The CDR3 runs 14 residues. V was cut by 2 bases and J by 1 base, with 7 bases left in between. Germline V gene lookup returns CDR1 KGHDR and CDR2 SFDVKD. The CDR3 reads CATSDSRVNYGYTF. CDR3 nucleotides: TGTGCCACCAGTGATTCCAGGGTTAACTATGGCTACACCTTC.

The chain links TRBV12-3 or TRBV12-4 to TRBJ2-7; a possible D gene is TRBD1 (6 bases). The CDR3 sequence is 13 residues long. Trimming left V 6 bases short and J 12 bases short, with 21 bases between. The CDR3 loop reads CASRPDRNGRWYF. DNA for the CDR3: TGTGCCAGCAGACCGGACAGAAACGGCCGTTGGTACTTC.

The chain links TRBV7-9 to TRBJ2-7; D gene ambiguous. CDR1 is SEHNR and CDR2 is FQNEAQ in the germline V gene (reference sequence). The V end was cut by 2 bases, the J end by 3 bases, with 17 bases between. The CDR3 extends over 16 amino acids. For the CDR3, the DNA is TGTGCCAGCAGCTTAAATCCCTACCGATCAAACTACGAGCAGTACTTC. The encoded protein is CASSLNPYRSNYEQYF.

V usage is TRBV29-1 and J usage is TRBJ1-2, with D maybe TRBD1 (6 bases). This CDR3 is built from 13 residues. The V gene's germline CDR1 is SQVTM and CDR2 ANQGSEA. Trimming cost V 5 bases and J 4 bases, with 14 bases left between them. The CDR3 sequence is CSVQRGGPYGYTF. In nucleotides, the CDR3 is TGCAGCGTTCAGCGTGGGGGCCCCTATGGCTACACCTTC.

The sample holds many counts of this clone. The chain joins TRBV6-5 to TRBJ2-7, with D tentatively TRBD1 (6 bases). V gave up 6 bases and J gave up 4 bases, with 16 bases separating them. Germline loops: CDR1 MNHEY, CDR2 SVGAGI. This CDR3 has 14 amino acids. Here the CDR3 DNA reads TGTGCCAGCAGCCGACTGACAGGAACTTACGAGCAGTACTTC. Translation: CASSRLTGTYEQYF.

In its sample, this clone was seen once. The rearrangement links TRBV11-3 to TRBJ1-1; 8 bases line up with TRBD1. The V gene's germline CDR1 is SGHNT and CDR2 YENEEA. This CDR3 has 11 residues. Trimming took 6 bases from V and 10 from J; bases not matched to a gene: 4. CDR3 DNA sequence: TGTGCCAGCAGTCGGACAGGGCGAGCTTTCTTT. Translated: CASSRTGRAFF.

The V gene is TRBV7-9, the J gene TRBJ2-1, with D possibly being TRBD2 (6 bases). Trimming took 3 bases from V and 6 from J, leaving 21 bases between them. Germline lookup yields CDR1 SEHNR and CDR2 FQNEAQ (reference sequence). This CDR3 spans 17 amino acids. Written as DNA, the CDR3 is TGTGCCAGCAGCTTTGCGGCGGGGCAACTCTTTCGCAATGAGCAGTTCTTC. Its translation is CASSFAAGQLFRNEQFF.

The V call is TRBV3-1 (or the pseudogene TRBV3-2), the J call TRBJ1-4, with D perhaps TRBD1 (5 bases). The germline CDR1 and CDR2 sequences are LGHDT and YNNKEL (reference sequence). The CDR3 has 13 amino acids. Trimming cost V 1 base and J 14 bases, with 14 bases left between them. The CDR3 sequence: CASSQVAGSGLFF. The CDR3 bases are TGTGCCAGCAGCCAAGTGGCAGGGTCTGGGCTGTTTTTT.

The genes are TRBV11-1 and TRBJ2-1, with a weak D call TRBD2 (5 bases). The germline CDR1 and CDR2 sequences are SGHAT and FQDESV (reference sequence). Between the trimmed V and J ends, which lost 6 bases and 2 bases, there was a span of 8 bases. The CDR3 runs to 13 residues. CDR3 sequence: CASSYGTYNEQFF. CDR3 nucleotides: TGTGCCAGCAGTTACGGGACCTACAATGAGCAGTTCTTC.

The V call is TRBV2, the J call TRBJ1-4; 7 nucleotides match TRBD1. With 9 bases clipped from V and 7 bases from J, the junction kept 8 bases outside the gene matches. Germline assignment: CDR1 SNHLY and CDR2 FYNNEI. The CDR3 consists of 13 residues. As DNA, the CDR3 is TGTGCCAGTTTTCGGACAGGCGGTGAAAAACTGTTTTTT. It specifies CASFRTGGEKLFF.

The chain combines TRBV6-1 with TRBJ2-7; 9 nucleotides agree with TRBD2. CDR3 size: 15 residues. Germline CDR1 and CDR2: MNHNS and SASEGT. J was trimmed by 3 bases and V by 3 bases; bases with no gene match: 6. The CDR3, as DNA: TGTGCCAGCAGTGACCCCCTAGCGGGATGCTACGAGCAGTACTTC. It is translated as CASSDPLAGCYEQYF.

This chain connects TRBV6-5 to TRBJ1-2, with D maybe TRBD1 (6 bases). This CDR3 has 16 residues. Germline loops: CDR1 MNHEY, CDR2 SVGAGI. The V end was cut by 0 bases, the J end by 4 bases, with 15 bases between. The CDR3 loop reads CASSYSNRVALYGYTF. CDR3 sequence (DNA): TGTGCCAGCAGTTACTCGAACAGGGTGGCTCTCTATGGCTACACCTTC.

CDR3 bases: TGTGCCAGCAGCCATAAGGGTGGGGGACAGGGGAACAATGAGCAGTTCTTC. Translated, it gives CASSHKGGGQGNNEQFF. This chain uses TRBV5-4 with TRBJ2-1; 10 bases agree with TRBD1. The CDR3 is made up of 17 amino acids. CDR1 SGHNT and CDR2 YYREEE come from the germline V gene (reference sequence). Trimming took 4 bases from V and 5 from J; bases not matched to a gene: 12.

This clone has just one count. This chain connects TRBV6-2 or TRBV6-3 to TRBJ1-1; D is perhaps TRBD1 (5 bases). The germline CDR1 and CDR2 sequences are MNHEY and SVGEGT. Deletions cut 0 bases from V and 0 bases from J, with 5 bases between. This CDR3 contains 14 residues. The CDR3 is CASSYSDMNTEAFF. CDR3 in DNA: TGTGCCAGCAGTTACTCGGACATGAACACTGAAGCTTTCTTT.

The chain uses TRBV5-6 and TRBJ1-2; D is perhaps TRBD1 (5 bases). The V gene lost 3 bases and the J gene lost 1 base, with 16 bases spanning the gap. The CDR3 is 16 residues long. Per the germline V gene, CDR1 is SGHDT and CDR2 is YYEEEE. CDR3 nucleotide sequence: TGTGCCAGCAGCTCCGGCGACAGACTCTTTAACTATGGCTACACCTTC. Its protein is CASSSGDRLFNYGYTF. The complete variable domain, with remaining parts taken from reference TRBV5-6 and TRBJ1-2, reads DAGVTQSPTHLIKTRGQQVTLRCSPKSGHDTVSWYQQALGQGPQFIFQYYEEEERQRGNFPDRFSGHQFPNYSSELNVNALLLGDSALYLCASSSGDRLFNYGYTFGSGTRLTVV.

The rearrangement joins TRBV30 to TRBJ2-3; no reliable D call. The V gene lost 1 base and the J gene lost 5 bases, with 10 bases spanning the gap. This CDR3 has 13 residues. The germline CDR1 and CDR2 sequences are GTSNPN and SVGIG (reference sequence). CDR3 DNA sequence: TGTGCCTGGAGTGACTACCTGAAAGATACGCAGTATTTT. Residues: CAWSDYLKDTQYF.